This T cell receptor (beta chain) was identified during a study of T cells in tuberculosis. Study-level information: Samples predate treatment or fall within its first 7 days.

The CDR3 is 13 residues long. Per the germline V gene, CDR1 is SGHAT and CDR2 is FQNNGV. Trimming took 4 bases from V and 4 from J, leaving 8 bases between them. As for this clone: The antigen remains undetermined.

Study conclusions and caveats: Active tuberculosis patients had shorter CDR3-alpha; the beta difference was nonsignificant. GEM motif frequencies gave more than 65% accuracy; the GMM repertoire gave about 90%.

Clones were sequenced by immunoSEQ multiplex PCR, and TCRdb holds only the in-frame ones, with some missing. The sample shows 9,500 to 12,000 clones, roughly 94% of them seen only once. The chain joins TRBV11-2 to TRBJ1-5; no clear D gene. The source of this sequence is an adult with tuberculosis. Sequencing input: PBMCs. CDR3 nucleotide sequence: TGTGCCAGCAGCTCGAGCTTGAATCAGCCCCAGCATTTT. Translation gives CASSSSLNQPQHF. Together with reference TRBV11-2 and TRBJ1-5, the CDR3 gives the full variable domain: EAGVAQSPRYKIIEKRQSVAFWCNPISGHATLYWYQQILGQGPKLLIQFQNNGVVDDSQLPKDRFSAERLKGVDSTLKIQPAKLEDSAVYLCASSSSLNQPQHFGDGTRLSIL.